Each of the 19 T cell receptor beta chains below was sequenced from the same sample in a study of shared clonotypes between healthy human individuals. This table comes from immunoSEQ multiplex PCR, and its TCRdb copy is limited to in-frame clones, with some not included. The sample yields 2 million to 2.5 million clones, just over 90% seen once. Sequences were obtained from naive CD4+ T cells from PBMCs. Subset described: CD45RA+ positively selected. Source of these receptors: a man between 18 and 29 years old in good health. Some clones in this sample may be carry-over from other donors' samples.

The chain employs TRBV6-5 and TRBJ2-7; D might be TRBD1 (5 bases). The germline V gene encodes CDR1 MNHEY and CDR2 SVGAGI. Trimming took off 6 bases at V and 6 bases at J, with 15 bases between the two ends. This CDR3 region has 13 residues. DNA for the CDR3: TGTGCCAGCAGAGGACACGGGTTGGGCGAGCAGTACTTC. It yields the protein CASRGHGLGEQYF.

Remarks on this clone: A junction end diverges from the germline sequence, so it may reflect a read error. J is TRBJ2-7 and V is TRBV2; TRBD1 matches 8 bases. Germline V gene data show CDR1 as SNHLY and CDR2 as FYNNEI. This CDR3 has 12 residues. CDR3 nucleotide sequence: TGTGCCGGCAGGGGGCGCGGGTACGAGCAGTACTTC. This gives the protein CAGRGRGYEQYF.

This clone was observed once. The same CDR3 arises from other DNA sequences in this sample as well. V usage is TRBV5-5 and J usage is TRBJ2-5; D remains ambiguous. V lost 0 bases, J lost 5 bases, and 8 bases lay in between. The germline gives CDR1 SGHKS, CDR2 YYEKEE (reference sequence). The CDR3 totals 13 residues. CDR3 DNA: TGTGCCAGCAGCTTGGGACCGAGGGAGACCCAGTACTTC. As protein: CASSLGPRETQYF.

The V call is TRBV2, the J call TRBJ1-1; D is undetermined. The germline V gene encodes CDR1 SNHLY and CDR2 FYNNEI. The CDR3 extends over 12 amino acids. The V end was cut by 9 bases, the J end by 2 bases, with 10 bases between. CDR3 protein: CARSVSNTEAFF. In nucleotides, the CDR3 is TGTGCCAGATCGGTGTCCAACACTGAAGCTTTCTTT.

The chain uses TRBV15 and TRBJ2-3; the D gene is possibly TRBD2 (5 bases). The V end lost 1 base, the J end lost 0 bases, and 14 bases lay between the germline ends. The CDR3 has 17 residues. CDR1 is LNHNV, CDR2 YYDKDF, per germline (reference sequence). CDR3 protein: CATSRGGPSWSTDTQYF. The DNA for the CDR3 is TGTGCCACCAGCAGAGGTGGGCCTAGCTGGAGCACAGATACGCAGTATTTT.

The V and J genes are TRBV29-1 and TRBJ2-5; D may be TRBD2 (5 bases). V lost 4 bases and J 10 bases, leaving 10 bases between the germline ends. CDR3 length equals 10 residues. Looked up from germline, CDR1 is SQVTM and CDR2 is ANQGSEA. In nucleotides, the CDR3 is TGCAGCGTTGGGACTCCGGTCCAGTACTTC. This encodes CSVGTPVQYF.

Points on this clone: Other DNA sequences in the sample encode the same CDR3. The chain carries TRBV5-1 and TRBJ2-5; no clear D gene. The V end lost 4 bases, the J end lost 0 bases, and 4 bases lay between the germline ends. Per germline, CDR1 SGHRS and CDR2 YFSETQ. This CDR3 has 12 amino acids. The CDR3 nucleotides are TGCGCCAGCAGCAGGAACCAAGAGACCCAGTACTTC. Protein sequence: CASSRNQETQYF.

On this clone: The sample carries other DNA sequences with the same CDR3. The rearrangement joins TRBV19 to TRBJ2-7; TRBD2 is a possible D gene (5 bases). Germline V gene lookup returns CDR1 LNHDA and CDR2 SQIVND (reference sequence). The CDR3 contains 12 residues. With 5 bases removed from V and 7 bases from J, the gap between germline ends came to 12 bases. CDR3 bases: TGTGCCAGTAGTTCCCGGACGGGGGAGCAGTACTTC. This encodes CASSSRTGEQYF.

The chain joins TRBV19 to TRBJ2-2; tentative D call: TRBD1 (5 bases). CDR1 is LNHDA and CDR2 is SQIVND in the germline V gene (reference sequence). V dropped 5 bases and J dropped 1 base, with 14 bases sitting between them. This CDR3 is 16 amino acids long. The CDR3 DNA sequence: TGTGCCAGTAGTTCCCAACGCGACAGGAACACCGGGGAGCTGTTTTTT. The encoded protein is CASSSQRDRNTGELFF.

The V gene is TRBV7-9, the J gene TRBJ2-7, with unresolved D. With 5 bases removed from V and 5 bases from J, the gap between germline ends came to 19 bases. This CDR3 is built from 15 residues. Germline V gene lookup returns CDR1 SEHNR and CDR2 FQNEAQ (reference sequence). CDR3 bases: TGTGCCAGCAGCATCTTGGATGGGTTCCCCCACGAGCAGTACTTC. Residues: CASSILDGFPHEQYF.

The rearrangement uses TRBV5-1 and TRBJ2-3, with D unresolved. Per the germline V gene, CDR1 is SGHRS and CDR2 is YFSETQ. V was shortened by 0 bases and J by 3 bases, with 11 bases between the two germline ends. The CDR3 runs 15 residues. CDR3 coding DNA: TGCGCCAGCAGCTTGGGACCTCTCGGGACAGATACGCAGTATTTT. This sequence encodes CASSLGPLGTDTQYF.

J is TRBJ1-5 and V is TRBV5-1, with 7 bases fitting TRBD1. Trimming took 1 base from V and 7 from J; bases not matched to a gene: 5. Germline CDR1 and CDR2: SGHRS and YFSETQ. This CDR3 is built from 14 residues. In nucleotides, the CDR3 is TGCGCCAGCAGCTTGCAGGGGGAAGGACAGCCCCAGCATTTT. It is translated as CASSLQGEGQPQHF.

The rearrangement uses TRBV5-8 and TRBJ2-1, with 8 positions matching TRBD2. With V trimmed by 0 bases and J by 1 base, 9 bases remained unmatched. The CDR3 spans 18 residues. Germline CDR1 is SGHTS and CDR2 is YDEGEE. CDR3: CASSLEKMAGGSYNEQFF. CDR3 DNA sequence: TGTGCCAGCAGCTTGGAGAAGATGGCGGGAGGTTCCTACAATGAGCAGTTCTTC.

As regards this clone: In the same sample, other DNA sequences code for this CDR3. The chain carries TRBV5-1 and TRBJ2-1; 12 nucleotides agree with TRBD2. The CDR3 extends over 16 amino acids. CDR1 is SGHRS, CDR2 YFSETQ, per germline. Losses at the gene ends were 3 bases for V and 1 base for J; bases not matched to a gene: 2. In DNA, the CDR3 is TGCGCCAGCAGCTCACTAGCGGGAGGTTCCTACAATGAGCAGTTCTTC. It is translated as CASSSLAGGSYNEQFF.

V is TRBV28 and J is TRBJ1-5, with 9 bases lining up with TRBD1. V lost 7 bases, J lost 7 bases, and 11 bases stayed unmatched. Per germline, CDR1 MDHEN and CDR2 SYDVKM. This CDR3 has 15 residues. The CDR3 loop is CASNLPGQGSQPQHF. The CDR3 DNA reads TGTGCCAGCAACCTTCCGGGACAGGGAAGCCAGCCCCAGCATTTT.

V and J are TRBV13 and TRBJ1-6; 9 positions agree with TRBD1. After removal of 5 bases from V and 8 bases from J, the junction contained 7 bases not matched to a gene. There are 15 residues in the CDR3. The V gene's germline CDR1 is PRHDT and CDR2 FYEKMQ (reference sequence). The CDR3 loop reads CASSLRQGGDSPLHF. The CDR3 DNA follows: TGTGCCAGCAGCCTACGACAGGGGGGGGATTCACCCCTCCACTTT.

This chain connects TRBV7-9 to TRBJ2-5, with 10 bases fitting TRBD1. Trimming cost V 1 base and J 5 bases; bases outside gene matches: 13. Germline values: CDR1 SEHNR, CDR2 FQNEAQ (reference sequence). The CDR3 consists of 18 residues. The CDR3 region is CASSLEKWGDRGQETQYF. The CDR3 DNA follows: TGTGCCAGCAGCTTAGAGAAATGGGGGGACAGGGGTCAGGAGACCCAGTACTTC.

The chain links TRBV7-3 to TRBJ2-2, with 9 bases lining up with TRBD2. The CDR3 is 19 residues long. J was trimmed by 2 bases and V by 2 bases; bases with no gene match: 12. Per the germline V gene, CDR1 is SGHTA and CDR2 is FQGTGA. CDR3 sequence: CASSLFSRLAVNNTGELFF. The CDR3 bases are TGTGCCAGCAGCTTATTTTCGAGACTAGCGGTTAATAACACCGGGGAGCTGTTTTTT.

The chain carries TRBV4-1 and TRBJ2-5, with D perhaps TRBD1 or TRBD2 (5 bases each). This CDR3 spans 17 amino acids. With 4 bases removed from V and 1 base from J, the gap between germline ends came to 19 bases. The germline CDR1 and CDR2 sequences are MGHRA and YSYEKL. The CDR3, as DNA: TGCGCCAGCAGCCCTGGGGTGCTACGGGGACCCCAAGAGACCCAGTACTTC. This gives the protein CASSPGVLRGPQETQYF.